This T cell receptor (beta chain) appears in the sequencing data of a study of blood T cell repertoires in COVID-19. At the level of the study: Both acute and convalescent COVID-19 samples were obtained from the United States, Italy and Spain. T cells, B-cell-depleted T cells, or PBMCs provided the cDNA or gDNA that served as material.

V shed 1 base and J shed 7 bases, with 16 bases lying between them. The CDR3 runs to 15 residues. Germline V gene data show CDR1 as LGHNT and CDR2 as FRNRAP. Authors' methods: Amplified reference gene primers provided the basis for estimating nucleated cell counts. Using immunoSEQ multiplex PCR, the repertoire was profiled, and TCRdb retains in-frame clones only, with some absent. The V and J calls and clone size were taken over from that table, and D and trimming were inferred from the DNA. The sample has 95,000 to 150,000 clones, 70% to 90% seen once. The chain is built from TRBV12-5 and TRBJ1-2; tentative D call: TRBD1 (6 bases). The specimen was peripheral blood. This receptor was taken from a man between 40 and 49 years old with acute or convalescent COVID-19. CDR3 coding DNA: TGTGCTAGTGGTTTGGCCCAGGGGACCCTTGGTGGCTACACCTTC. Its translation is CASGLAQGTLGGYTF.